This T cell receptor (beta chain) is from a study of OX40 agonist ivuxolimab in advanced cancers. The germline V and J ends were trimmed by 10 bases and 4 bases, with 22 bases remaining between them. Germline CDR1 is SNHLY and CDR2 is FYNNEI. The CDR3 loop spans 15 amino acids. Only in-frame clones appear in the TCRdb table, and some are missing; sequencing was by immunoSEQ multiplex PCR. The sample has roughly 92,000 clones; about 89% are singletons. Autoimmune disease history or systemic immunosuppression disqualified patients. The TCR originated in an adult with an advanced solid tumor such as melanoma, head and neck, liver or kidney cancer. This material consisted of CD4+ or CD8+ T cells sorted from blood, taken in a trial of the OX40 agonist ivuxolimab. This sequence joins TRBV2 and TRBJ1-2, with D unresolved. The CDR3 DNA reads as TGTGCCACCCATCCCCCTTGGTCTGATCGCTATGGCTACACCTTC. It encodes CATHPPWSDRYGYTF.